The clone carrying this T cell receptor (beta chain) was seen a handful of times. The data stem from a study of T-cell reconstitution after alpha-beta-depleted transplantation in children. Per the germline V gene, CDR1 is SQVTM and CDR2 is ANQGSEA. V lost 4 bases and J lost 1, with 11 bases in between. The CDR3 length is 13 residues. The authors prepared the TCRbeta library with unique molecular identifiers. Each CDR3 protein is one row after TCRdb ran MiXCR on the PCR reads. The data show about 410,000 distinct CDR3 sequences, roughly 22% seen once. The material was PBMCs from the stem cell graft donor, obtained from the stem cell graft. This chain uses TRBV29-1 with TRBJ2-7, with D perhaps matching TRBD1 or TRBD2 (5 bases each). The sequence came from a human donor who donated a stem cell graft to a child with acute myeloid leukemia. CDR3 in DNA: TGCAGCGTTGCGGGACCCCTGTCCTACGAGCAGTACTTC. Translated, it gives CSVAGPLSYEQYF.